The source of this T cell receptor (beta chain) is a study of CD8+ T cells in alopecia areata. Scientists pooled cutaneous lymph node cells and sorted them on CD4, CD8alpha, NKG2D, NKG2ACE and other markers. Points from the study as a whole: Among the cells sequenced in scalp samples are also the resident alphabeta T cells of normal skin.

Sequencing relied on a cDNA template that was reverse transcribed from extracted RNA. Measured with immunoSEQ multiplex PCR; TCRdb has only the in-frame clones, and not every one. There are about 300,000 clones in the sample, none observed a single time. This clone was seen only a few times. Its cognate antigen is unknown. All gene names here are mouse names. This clonotype was obtained from a C3H/HeJ mouse with alopecia areata. Strain MHC haplotype: H2-k. Sequenced: CD4+ T cells sorted from a lymph node.

CDR3 protein: CASSQDKYTGQLYF. The CDR3 DNA, read in part, is TGTGCCAGCAGCCAAGACAAGTACACCGGG. The genes are TRBV2 and TRBJ2-2; D uncertain. The missing CDR3 end, 4 residues past where the read stops, is filled in from the germline J gene. V lost 0 bases and J 3 bases, leaving 5 bases between the germline ends. The germline gives CDR1 LGHNA, CDR2 YSYQKL. The CDR3 consists of 14 residues.